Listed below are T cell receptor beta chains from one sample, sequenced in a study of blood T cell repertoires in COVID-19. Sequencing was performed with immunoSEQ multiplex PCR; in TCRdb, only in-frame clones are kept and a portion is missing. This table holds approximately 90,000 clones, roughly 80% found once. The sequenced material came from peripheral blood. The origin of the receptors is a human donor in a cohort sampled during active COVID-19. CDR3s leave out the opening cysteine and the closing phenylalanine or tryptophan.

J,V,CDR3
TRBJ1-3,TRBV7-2,ASSPQGDSGNTIY
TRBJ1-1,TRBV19,ASSNQQGVTEAF
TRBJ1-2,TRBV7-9,ASSFQGIPSGYT
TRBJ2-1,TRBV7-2,ASIIAGVGEQF
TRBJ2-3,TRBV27,ASSPTPGQGPDTQY
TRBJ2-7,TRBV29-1,SVRAGGPANEQY
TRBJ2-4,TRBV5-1,ASSLADPGGDIQY
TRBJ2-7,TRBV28,ASSTGQGSFHEQY
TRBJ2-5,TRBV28,ASRGLAGPQETQY
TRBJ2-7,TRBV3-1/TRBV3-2,ASSRGQHTYEQY
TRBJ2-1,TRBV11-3,ASSLVGDEQF
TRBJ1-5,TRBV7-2,ASSYIDRDQPQH
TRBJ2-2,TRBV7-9,ASTPARGQGYTGELF
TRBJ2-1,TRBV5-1,ASSTTQGTYNEQF
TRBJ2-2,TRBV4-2,ASSRKRDTGELF
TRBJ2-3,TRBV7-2,ASSLETNTDTQY
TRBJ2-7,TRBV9,ASSEGGVSSYEQY
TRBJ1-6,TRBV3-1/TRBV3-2,ASSPRGNYNSPLH
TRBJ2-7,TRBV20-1,SASWGQRLYEQY
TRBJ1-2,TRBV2,ASSETREGSYGYT
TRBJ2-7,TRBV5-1,ASSLISEPEQY
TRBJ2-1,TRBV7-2,ASSLVAGEGEQF
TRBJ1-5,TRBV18,ASSPGGGGNQPQH
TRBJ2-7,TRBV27,ASSSGGELSYEQY
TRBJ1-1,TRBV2,ASRRLEVNTEAF
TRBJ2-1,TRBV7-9,ASSLGGVVSYNEQF
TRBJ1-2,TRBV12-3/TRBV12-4,ASSKQGYGYT
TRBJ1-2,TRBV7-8,ASSPNGDRGYGYT
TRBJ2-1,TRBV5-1,ASSTSGRAEDEQF
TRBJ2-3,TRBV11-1,ASSPGTLPTDTQY
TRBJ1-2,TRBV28,ASSFESLYGYT
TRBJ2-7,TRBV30,AWTRDRGYEQY
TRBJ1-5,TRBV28,ASSLILFRGKDANQPQH
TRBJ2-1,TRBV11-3,ASSSGHKTHYNEQF
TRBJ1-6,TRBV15,ATSYRGGRNSPLH